This T cell receptor beta chain was sequenced during a study of blood T cell repertoires in COVID-19. Study as a whole: Acute and convalescent COVID-19 samples came from the United States, Italy and Spain. PBMCs, B-cell-depleted T cells, or T cells provided the cDNA or gDNA that made up the material.

How the authors handled the data: Nucleated cell counts were estimated from reference gene primer amplification. Sequencing was performed with immunoSEQ multiplex PCR; in TCRdb, only in-frame clones are kept and a portion is missing. V, J and clone size reflect that table, while D and trimming were determined from the DNA. The data show roughly 70,000 clones, with more than 70% seen just once and just under 6.5% held by the top ten. The receptor's source is an older woman with acute or convalescent COVID-19. Specimen: peripheral blood.

CDR3 region: CASSTGHYIQYF. The CDR3 DNA reads TGTGCCAGCAGCACAGGGCATTACATTCAGTACTTC. The chain uses TRBV12-3 or TRBV12-4 and TRBJ2-4; D may be TRBD1 (6 bases). This CDR3 is 12 amino acids long. Trimming cost V 6 bases and J 8 bases, with 11 bases left between them.